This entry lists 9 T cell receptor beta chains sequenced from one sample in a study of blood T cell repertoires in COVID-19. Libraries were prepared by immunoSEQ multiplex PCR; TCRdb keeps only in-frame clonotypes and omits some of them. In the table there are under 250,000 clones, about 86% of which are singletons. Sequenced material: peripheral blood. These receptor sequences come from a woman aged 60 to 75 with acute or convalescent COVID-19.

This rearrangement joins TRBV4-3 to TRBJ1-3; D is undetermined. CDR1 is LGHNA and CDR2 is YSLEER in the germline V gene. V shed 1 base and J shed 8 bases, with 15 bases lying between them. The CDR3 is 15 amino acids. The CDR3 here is CASSQALPTSDTIYF. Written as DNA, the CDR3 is TGCGCCAGCAGCCAAGCCCTCCCAACGTCGGACACCATATATTTT.

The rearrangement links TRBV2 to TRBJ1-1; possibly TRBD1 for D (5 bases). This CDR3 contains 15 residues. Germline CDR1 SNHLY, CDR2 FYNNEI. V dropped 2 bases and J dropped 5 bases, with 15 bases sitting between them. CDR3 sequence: CASSEQGKGKTEAFF. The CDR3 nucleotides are TGTGCCAGCAGTGAACAGGGTAAGGGAAAGACTGAAGCTTTCTTT.

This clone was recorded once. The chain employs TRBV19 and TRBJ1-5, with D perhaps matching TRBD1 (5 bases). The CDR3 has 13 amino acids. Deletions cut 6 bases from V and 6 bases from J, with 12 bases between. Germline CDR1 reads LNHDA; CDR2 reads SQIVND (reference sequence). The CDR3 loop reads CASSEAQGQPQHF. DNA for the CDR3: TGTGCCAGTAGCGAAGCGCAGGGTCAGCCCCAGCATTTT.

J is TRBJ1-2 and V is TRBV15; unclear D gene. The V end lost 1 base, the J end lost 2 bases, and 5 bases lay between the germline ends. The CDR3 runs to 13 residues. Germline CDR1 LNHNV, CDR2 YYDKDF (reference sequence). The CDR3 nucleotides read TGTGCCACCAGCAGAGCGTTAAACTATGGCTACACCTTC. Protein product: CATSRALNYGYTF.

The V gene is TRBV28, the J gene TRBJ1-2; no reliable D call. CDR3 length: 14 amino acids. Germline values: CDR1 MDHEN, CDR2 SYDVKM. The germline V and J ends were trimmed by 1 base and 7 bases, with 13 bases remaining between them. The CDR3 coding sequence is TGTGCCAGCAGTTTATCGTATCGGTCCCCTGGCTACACCTTC. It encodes CASSLSYRSPGYTF.

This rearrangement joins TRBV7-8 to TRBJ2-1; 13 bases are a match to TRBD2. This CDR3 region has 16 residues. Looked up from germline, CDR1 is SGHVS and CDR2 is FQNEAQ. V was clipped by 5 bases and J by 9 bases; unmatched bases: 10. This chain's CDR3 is CASSPGLAGPAGEQFF. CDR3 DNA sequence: TGTGCCAGCAGCCCGGGACTAGCGGGGCCCGCAGGTGAGCAGTTCTTC. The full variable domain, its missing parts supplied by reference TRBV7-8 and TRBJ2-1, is GAGVSQSPRYKVAKRGQDVALRCDPISGHVSLFWYQQALGQGPEFLTYFQNEAQLDKSGLPSDRFFAERPEGSVSTLKIQRTQQEDSAVYLCASSPGLAGPAGEQFFGPGTRLTVL.

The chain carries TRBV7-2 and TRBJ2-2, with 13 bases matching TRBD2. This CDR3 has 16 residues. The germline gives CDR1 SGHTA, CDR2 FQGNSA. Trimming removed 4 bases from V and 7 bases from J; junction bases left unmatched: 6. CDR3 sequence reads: CASSSLAGGPGGELFF. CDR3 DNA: TGTGCCAGCAGCTCACTAGCGGGGGGGCCCGGCGGGGAGCTGTTTTTT.

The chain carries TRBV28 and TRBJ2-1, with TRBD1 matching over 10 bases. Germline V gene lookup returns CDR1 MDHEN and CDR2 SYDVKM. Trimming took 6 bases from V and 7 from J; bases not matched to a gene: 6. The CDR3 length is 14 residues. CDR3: CASRGQGRKNEQFF. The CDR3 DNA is TGTGCCAGCAGGGGACAGGGGAGGAAGAATGAGCAGTTCTTC.

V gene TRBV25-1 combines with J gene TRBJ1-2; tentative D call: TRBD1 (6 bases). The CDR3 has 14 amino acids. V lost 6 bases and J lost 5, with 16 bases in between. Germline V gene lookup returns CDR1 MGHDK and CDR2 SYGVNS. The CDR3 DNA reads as TGTGCCAGCAGCCCCTGGACAGAAAAATATGGCTACACCTTC. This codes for CASSPWTEKYGYTF.